The 5 T cell receptor beta chains below were found in one sample sequenced in a study of shared clonotypes between healthy human individuals. Profiling relied on immunoSEQ multiplex PCR, and the TCRdb table lists in-frame clones only, not all of them. The table includes about 600,000 clones, approximately 97% detected once. The sample taken for sequencing was naive CD4+ T cells sorted from blood. Subset reported: CD45RA+ positively selected. Receptors originate from a woman aged 25-40 years in good health.

The V gene is TRBV6-1, the J gene TRBJ2-7, with D perhaps matching TRBD1 or TRBD2 (5 bases each). The germline V gene has CDR1 MNHNS and CDR2 SASEGT. With 3 bases removed from V and 2 bases from J, the gap between germline ends came to 11 bases. The CDR3 extends over 14 amino acids. The DNA of the CDR3 is TGTGCCAGCAGTGAGGGGACCTCAGCCTACGAGCAGTACTTC. Its protein is CASSEGTSAYEQYF.

The chain links TRBV27 to TRBJ1-2; D not resolved. V lost 4 bases, J lost 7 bases, and 13 bases lay in between. The germline V gene has CDR1 MNHEY and CDR2 SMNVEV (reference sequence). The CDR3 loop spans 13 amino acids. CDR3 amino acids: CASSWKEEGGYTF. The CDR3 coding sequence is TGTGCCAGCAGTTGGAAGGAGGAGGGTGGCTACACCTTC.

The CDR3 DNA follows: TGCGCCAGCAGACCCGGGGGAACGGAGACCCAGTACTTC. Translating gives CASRPGGTETQYF. J is TRBJ2-5 and V is TRBV10-2; D is possibly TRBD2 (6 bases). The CDR3 runs to 13 residues. The V gene lost 6 bases and the J gene lost 5 bases, with 13 bases spanning the gap. Per the germline V gene, CDR1 is WSHSY and CDR2 is SAAADI.

This chain links TRBV6-1 with TRBJ2-1; D gene unclear. V was cut by 4 bases and J by 10 bases, with 17 bases left in between. The CDR3 runs 14 residues. From germline, CDR1 is MNHNS and CDR2 SASEGT. DNA for the CDR3: TGTGCCAGCAGTGTTTTTGCGGAGCGTGGCGAGCAGTTCTTC. Its translation is CASSVFAERGEQFF.

Only one count was recorded for this clone. This sequence joins TRBV6-6 and TRBJ1-3; the match to TRBD1 covers 7 bases. The CDR3 is made up of 15 amino acids. Germline-derived CDR1 and CDR2 are MNHNY and SVGAGI (reference sequence). Trimming took 0 bases from V and 4 from J; bases not matched to a gene: 3. The chain's CDR3 is CASSYSDRAGNTIYF. CDR3 in DNA: TGTGCCAGCAGTTACTCAGACAGGGCCGGAAACACCATATATTTT.